The clone carrying this T cell receptor beta chain has a handful of counts. Its antigen is as yet unknown. The data were obtained in a study of CD8+CD57+ T cells in acquired aplastic anemia. The wider study: When averaged, DNA from sorted CD4+ and CD8+ cells came to 3 to 4 ug. Findings and caveats of the study: Around 27 sequences, all CD8+ CDR3, were shared between patients and controls.

Genomic DNA, serving as template, underwent TCR beta VDJ and CDR3 profiling. TCRdb used MiXCR to reprocess the reads, holding one entry per CDR3 protein. This sample carries around 180,000 distinct CDR3 sequences, about 50% of them seen once, and the ten largest clones take roughly 13%. Patients included in sequencing had previously demonstrated CD8+CD57+ cell expansion by flow cytometry. V was trimmed by 2 bases and J by 8 bases, leaving 6 bases between them. CDR1 SGHTA and CDR2 FQGTGA come from the germline V gene. The CDR3 has 11 amino acids. This TCR was sampled from a human donor with aplastic anemia. V is TRBV7-3 and J is TRBJ1-1, with D tentatively TRBD1 (6 bases). What was sequenced was sorted CD4+, CD8+, or CD8+CD57+ T cells (not recorded which) from PBMCs. CDR3 DNA: TGTGCCAGCAGCTTACAGGGGGAAGCTTTCTTT. Protein sequence: CASSLQGEAFF.